This T cell receptor beta chain was observed in a study of T cell repertoires in cytomegalovirus infection. A note on this clonotype: Its antigen remains unknown.

Study-level results: The study identified carriers of CMV plus the relevant HLA from cumulative public TCR beta family frequency. HLA-C-restricted CMV clonotypes gave the most frequent clonotype in two of eight donors.

TCRdb ran MiXCR on the reads and lists one entry per CDR3 protein. The profile shows 900,000 to 950,000 distinct CDR3 sequences, around 30% of them singletons. Germline loops: CDR1 DFQATT, CDR2 SNEGSKA (reference sequence). The CDR3 is made up of 17 amino acids. The ends were cut back, 3 bases at V and 3 bases at J, with 23 bases in the middle. The TCR sequence derives from a human donor in good health (CMV status not recorded). Some clones in this sample may be carry-over from other donors' samples. The gene calls are TRBV20-1 and TRBJ1-2, with D uncertain. Here the sequenced sample was cultured CD8+ T cells from PBMCs, taken from culture after CMV antigen stimulation. CDR3 region: CSASYASEYPTDYGYTF. CDR3 nucleotide sequence: TGCAGTGCTAGTTATGCATCCGAATACCCCACTGACTATGGCTACACCTTC.